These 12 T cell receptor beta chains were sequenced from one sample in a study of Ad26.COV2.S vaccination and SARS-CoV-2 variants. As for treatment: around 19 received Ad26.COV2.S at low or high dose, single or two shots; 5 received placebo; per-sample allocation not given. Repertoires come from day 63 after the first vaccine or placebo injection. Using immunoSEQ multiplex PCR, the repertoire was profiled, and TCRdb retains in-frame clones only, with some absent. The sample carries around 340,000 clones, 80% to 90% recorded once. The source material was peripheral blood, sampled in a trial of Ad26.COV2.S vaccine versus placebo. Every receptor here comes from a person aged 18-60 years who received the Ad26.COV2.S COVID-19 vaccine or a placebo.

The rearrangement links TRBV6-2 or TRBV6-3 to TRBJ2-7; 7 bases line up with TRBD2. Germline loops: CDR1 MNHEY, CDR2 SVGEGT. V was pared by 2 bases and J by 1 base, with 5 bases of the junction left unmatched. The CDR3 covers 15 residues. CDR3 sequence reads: CASSYDGGGSYEQYF. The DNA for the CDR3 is TGTGCCAGCAGTTACGATGGCGGGGGTTCCTACGAGCAGTACTTC.

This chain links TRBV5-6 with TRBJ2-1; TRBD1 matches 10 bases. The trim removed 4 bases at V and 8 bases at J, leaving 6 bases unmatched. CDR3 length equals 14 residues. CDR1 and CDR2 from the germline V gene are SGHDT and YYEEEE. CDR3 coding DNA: TGTGCCAGCAGCGCCGGGACAGGGGACCATGAGCAGTTCTTC. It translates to CASSAGTGDHEQFF.

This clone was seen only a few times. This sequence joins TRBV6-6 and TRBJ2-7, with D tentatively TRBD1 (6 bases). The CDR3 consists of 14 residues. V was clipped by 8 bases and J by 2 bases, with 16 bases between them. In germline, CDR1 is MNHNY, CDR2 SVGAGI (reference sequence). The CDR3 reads CASSKTGPTYEQYF. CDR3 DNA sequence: TGTGCCAGCTCAAAGACAGGCCCCACCTACGAGCAGTACTTC.

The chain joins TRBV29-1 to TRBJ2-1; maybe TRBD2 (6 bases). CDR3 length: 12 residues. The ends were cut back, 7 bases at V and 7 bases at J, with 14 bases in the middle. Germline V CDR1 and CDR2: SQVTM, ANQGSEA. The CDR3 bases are TGCAGCGCAACCCGGGGGAGGAATGAGCAGTTCTTC. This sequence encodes CSATRGRNEQFF.

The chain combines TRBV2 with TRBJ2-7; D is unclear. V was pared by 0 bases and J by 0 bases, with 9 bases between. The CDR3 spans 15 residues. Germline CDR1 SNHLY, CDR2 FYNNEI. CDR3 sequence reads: CASSEARGISYEQYF. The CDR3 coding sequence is TGTGCCAGCAGTGAAGCTAGAGGAATCTCCTACGAGCAGTACTTC. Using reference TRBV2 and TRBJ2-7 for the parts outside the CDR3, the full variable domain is EPEVTQTPSHQVTQMGQEVILRCVPISNHLYFYWYRQILGQKVEFLVSFYNNEISEKSEIFDDQFSVERPDGSNFTLKIRSTKLEDSAMYFCASSEARGISYEQYFGPGTRLTVT.

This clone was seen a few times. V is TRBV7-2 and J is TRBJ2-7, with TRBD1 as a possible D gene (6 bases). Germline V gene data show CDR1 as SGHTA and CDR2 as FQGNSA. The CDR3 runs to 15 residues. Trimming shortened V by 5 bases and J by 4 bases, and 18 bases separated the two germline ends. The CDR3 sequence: CASSPTARGTYEQYF. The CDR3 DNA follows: TGTGCCAGCAGCCCGACTGCCAGGGGTACGTACGAGCAGTACTTC. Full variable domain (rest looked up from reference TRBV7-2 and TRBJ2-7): GAGVSQSPSNKVTEKGKDVELRCDPISGHTALYWYRQSLGQGLEFLIYFQGNSAPDKSGLPSDRFSAERTGGSVSTLTIQRTQQEDSAVYLCASSPTARGTYEQYFGPGTRLTVT.

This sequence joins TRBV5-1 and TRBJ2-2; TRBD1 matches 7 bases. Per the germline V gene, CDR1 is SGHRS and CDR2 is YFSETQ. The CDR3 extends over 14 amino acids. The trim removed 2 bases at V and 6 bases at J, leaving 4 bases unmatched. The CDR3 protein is CASSFVGGSGELFF. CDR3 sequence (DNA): TGCGCCAGCAGCTTTGTAGGGGGCTCCGGGGAGCTGTTTTTT.

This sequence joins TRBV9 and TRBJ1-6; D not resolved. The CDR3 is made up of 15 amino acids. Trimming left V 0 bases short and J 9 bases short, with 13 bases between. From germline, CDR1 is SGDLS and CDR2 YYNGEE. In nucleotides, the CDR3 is TGTGCCAGCAGCGTAGCGCCTGAATCGGGTTCACCCCTCCACTTT. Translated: CASSVAPESGSPLHF. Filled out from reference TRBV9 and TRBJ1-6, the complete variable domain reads DSGVTQTPKHLITATGQRVTLRCSPRSGDLSVYWYQQSLDQGLQFLIQYYNGEERAKGNILERFSAQQFPDLHSELNLSSLELGDSALYFCASSVAPESGSPLHFGNGTRLTVT.

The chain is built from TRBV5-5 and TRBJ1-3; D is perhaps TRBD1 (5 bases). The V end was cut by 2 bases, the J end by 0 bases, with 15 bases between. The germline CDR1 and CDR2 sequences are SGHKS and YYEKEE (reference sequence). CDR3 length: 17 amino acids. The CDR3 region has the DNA TGTGCCAGCAGCTTTGCCTGGGACGTGAGCTCTGGAAACACCATATATTTT. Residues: CASSFAWDVSSGNTIYF.

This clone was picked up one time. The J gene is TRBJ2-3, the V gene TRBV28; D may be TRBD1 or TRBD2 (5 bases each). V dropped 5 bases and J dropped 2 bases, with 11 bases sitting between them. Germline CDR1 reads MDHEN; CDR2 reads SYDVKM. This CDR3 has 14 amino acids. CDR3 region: CASSGTTSTDTQYF. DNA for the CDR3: TGTGCCAGCAGTGGGACCACCTCCACAGATACGCAGTATTTT. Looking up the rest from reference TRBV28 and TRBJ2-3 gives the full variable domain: DVKVTQSSRYLVKRTGEKVFLECVQDMDHENMFWYRQDPGLGLRLIYFSYDVKMKEKGDIPEGYSVSREKKERFSLILESASTNQTSMYLCASSGTTSTDTQYFGPGTRLTVL.

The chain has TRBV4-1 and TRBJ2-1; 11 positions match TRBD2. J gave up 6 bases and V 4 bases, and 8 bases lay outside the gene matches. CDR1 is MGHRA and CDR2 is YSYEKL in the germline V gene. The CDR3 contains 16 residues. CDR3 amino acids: CASSPLTSGTFNEQFF. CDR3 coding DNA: TGCGCCAGCAGCCCGCTGACTAGCGGGACATTCAATGAGCAGTTCTTC.

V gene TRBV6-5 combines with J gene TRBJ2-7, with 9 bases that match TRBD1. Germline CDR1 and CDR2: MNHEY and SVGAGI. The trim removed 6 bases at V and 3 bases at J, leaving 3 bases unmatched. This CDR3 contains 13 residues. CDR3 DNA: TGTGCCAGCAGAGCGACAGGGGGCTACGAGCAGTACTTC. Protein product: CASRATGGYEQYF.